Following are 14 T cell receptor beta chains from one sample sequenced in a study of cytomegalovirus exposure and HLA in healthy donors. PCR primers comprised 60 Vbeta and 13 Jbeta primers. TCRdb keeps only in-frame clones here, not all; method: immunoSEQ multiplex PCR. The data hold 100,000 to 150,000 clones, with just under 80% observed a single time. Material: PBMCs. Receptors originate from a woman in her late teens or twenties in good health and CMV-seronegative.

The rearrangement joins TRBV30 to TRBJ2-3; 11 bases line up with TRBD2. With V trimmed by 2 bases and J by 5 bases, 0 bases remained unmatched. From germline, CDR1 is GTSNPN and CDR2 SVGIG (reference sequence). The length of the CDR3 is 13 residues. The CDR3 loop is CAWSTSGGDTQYF. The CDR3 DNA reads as TGTGCCTGGAGTACTAGCGGGGGAGATACGCAGTATTTT. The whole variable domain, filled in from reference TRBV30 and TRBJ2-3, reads SQTIHQWPATLVQPVGSPLSLECTVEGTSNPNLYWYRQAAGRGLQLLFYSVGIGQISSEVPQNLSASRPQDRQFILSSKKLLLSDSGFYLCAWSTSGGDTQYFGPGTRLTVL.

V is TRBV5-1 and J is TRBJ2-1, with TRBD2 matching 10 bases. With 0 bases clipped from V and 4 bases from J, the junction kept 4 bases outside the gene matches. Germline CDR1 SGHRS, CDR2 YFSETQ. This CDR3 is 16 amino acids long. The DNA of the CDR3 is TGCGCCAGCAGCTTGGCCGGGACTAGCGCATACAATGAGCAGTTCTTC. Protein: CASSLAGTSAYNEQFF.

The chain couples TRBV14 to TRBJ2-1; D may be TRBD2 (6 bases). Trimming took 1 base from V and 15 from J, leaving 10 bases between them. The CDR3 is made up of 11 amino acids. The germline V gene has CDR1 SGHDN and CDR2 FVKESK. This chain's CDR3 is CASSQGRAAFF. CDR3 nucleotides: TGTGCCAGCAGCCAAGGGAGGGCGGCGTTCTTC.

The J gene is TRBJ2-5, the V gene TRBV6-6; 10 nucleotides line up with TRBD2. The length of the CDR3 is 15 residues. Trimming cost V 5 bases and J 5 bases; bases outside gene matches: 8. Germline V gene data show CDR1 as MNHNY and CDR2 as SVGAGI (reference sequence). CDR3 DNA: TGTGCCAGCAGTAACCAGCGGGAGGGCCGGGAGACCCAGTACTTC. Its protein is CASSNQREGRETQYF.

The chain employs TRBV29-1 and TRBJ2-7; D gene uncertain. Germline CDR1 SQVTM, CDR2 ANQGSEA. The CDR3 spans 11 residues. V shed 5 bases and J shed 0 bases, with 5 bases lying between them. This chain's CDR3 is CSVRSSYEQYF. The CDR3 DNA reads TGCAGCGTTCGGAGCTCCTACGAGCAGTACTTC.

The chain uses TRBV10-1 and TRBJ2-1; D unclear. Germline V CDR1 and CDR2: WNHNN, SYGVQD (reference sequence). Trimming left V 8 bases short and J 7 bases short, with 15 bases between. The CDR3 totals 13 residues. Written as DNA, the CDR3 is TGCGCCAGCGAGACCGGGTTCCAGAATGAGCAGTTCTTC. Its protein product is CASETGFQNEQFF.

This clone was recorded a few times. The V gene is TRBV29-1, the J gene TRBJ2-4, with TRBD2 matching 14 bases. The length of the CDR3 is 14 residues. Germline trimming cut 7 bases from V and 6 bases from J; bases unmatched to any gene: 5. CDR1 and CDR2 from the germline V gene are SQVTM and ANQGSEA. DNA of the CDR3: TGCAGCGCAAGACTAGCGGGAGGGTTAAACATTCAGTACTTC. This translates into CSARLAGGLNIQYF.

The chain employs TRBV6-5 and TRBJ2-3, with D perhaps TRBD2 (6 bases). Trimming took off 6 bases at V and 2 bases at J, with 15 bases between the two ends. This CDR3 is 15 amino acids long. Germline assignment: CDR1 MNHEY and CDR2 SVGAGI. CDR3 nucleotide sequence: TGTGCCAGCAGCACCGGGAGTTGGAACACAGATACGCAGTATTTT. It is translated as CASSTGSWNTDTQYF.

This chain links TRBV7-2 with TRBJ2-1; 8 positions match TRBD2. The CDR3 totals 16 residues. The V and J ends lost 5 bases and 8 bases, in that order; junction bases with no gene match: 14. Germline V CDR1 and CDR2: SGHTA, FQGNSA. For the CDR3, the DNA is TGTGCCAGCAGCCTGCGGGCAGCGGGAGTCGGCGATGAGCAGTTCTTC. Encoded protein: CASSLRAAGVGDEQFF.

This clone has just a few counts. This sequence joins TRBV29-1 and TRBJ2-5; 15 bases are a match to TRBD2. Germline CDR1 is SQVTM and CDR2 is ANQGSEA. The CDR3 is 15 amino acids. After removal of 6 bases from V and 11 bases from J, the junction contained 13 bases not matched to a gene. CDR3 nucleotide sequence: TGCAGCGTCTCCTTCCCCGGACTAGCGGGAGGGGGGCAGTACTTC. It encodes CSVSFPGLAGGGQYF.

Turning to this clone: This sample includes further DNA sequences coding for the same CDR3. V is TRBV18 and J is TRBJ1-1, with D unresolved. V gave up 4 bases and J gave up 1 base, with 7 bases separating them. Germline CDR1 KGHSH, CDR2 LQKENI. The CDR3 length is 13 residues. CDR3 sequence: CASSRTQNTEAFF. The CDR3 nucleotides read TGTGCCAGCTCACGTACACAGAACACTGAAGCTTTCTTT.

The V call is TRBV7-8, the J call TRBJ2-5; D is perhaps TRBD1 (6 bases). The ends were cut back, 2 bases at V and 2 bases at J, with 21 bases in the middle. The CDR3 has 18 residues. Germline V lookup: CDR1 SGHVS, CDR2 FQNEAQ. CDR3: CASSLLKGVGGSQETQYF. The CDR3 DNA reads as TGTGCCAGCAGCTTACTAAAGGGGGTGGGTGGATCACAAGAGACCCAGTACTTC.

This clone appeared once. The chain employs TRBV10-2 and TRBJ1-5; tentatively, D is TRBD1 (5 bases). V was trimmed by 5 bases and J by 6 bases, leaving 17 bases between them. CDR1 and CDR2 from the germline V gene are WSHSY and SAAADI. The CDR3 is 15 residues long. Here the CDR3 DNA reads TGCGCCAGCAGTACCCCTCAGGGTGTGGGTCAGCCCCAGCATTTT. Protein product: CASSTPQGVGQPQHF.

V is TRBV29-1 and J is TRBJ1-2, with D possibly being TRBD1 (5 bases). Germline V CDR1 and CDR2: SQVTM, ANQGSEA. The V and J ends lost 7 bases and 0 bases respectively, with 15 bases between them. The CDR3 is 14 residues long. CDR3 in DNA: TGCAGCGCCCCGGACACCTCGCCTAACTATGGCTACACCTTC. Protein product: CSAPDTSPNYGYTF.